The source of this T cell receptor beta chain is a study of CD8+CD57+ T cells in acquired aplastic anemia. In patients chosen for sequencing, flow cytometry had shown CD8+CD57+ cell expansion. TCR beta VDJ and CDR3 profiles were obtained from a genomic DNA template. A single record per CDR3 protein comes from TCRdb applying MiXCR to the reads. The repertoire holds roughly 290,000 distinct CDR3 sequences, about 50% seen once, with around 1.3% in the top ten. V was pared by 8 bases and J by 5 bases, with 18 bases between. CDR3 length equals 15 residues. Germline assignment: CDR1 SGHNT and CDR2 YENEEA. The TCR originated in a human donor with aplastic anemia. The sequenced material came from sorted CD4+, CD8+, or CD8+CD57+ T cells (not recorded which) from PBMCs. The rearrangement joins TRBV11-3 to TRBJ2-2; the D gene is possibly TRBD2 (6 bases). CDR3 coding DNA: TGTGCCAGCCGCAGGACCTCACGGGAGACCGGGGAGCTGTTTTTT. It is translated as CASRRTSRETGELFF.